Detailed here is one T cell receptor beta chain. Original processing methods: Scientists estimated how many nucleated cells there were by amplifying reference gene primers. Assay used: immunoSEQ multiplex PCR; TCRdb lists only in-frame clones, some missing. The V and J calls and clone size come from that table; D and trimming were worked out from the DNA. The data hold roughly 290,000 clones, with about 85% observed a single time. Trimming cost V 7 bases and J 5 bases; bases outside gene matches: 9. Germline lookup yields CDR1 SQVTM and CDR2 ANQGSEA. The CDR3 runs to 13 residues. This sample was included in a study of blood T cell repertoires in COVID-19. Study details: Samples came from the United States, Italy and Spain, spanning acute and convalescent COVID-19. T cells, B-cell-depleted T cells, or PBMCs provided the cDNA or gDNA that served as material.

This rearrangement joins TRBV29-1 to TRBJ2-3, with 7 bases lining up with TRBD2. Sequenced input: peripheral blood. The sequence was obtained from a woman between 50 and 59 years old with active or convalescent COVID-19. This CDR3 reads CSGTSGGGDTQYF. The CDR3 nucleotides read TGCAGCGGGACTAGTGGGGGGGGAGATACGCAGTATTTT.